This TCR beta chain was obtained from a study of molecular identifiers for immune sequencing clone quantification. Each CDR3 protein gets one entry after TCRdb re-called the PCR reads with MiXCR. The repertoire holds around 480,000 distinct CDR3 sequences, with about 22% as singletons. As to this clonotype: Its ends do not fully match the called genes, so a read error is possible.

Germline assignment: CDR1 LNHDA and CDR2 SQIVND (reference sequence). The length of the CDR3 is 13 residues. Sorted cell numbers of about 19,000 to 1,000,000, with 10%, 30% or 50% RNA, served as input for naive CD8 libraries. The sequence was collected from a human donor in good health. Some libraries in this study had Jurkat cell RNA spiked in. The chain recombines TRBV19 with TRBJ2-7, with D uncertain. Specimen: naive CD8+ T cells from blood, with Jurkat cell RNA spiked in. Subset given: FACS-sorted CD8+CD4-CCR7+CD45RA+ naive T cells. In DNA form, the CDR3 reads TGTGCCAGTAGGATGGGTGGAGTTGATTCCCCCGTCTTC. It translates to CASRMGGVDSPVF.